These T cell receptor beta chains were read from a single sample in a study of CXCR3-negative and CXCR3-positive naive CD8 T cells. TCRdb reprocessed the 5' RACE reads, with one entry per CDR3 protein and no DNA. The repertoire table contains 100,000 or so distinct CDR3 sequences. Sequenced: naive CXCR3+ CD8+ T cells from blood. These TCRs come from a human donor in good health. Some clones in this sample may be carry-over from other donors' samples. The CDR3 runs from the conserved cysteine through the conserved F or W.

j_call: TRBJ2-2
cdr3_length: 15
v_call: TRBV28
cdr3_aa: CASRRSSVNTGELFF

j_call: TRBJ1-5
cdr3_length: 17
v_call: TRBV3-1
cdr3_aa: CASSQDDRGFGNQPQHF

j_call: TRBJ2-7
cdr3_length: 13
v_call: TRBV20-1
cdr3_aa: CSARRRTSYEQYF

j_call: TRBJ1-1
cdr3_length: 16
v_call: TRBV5-1
cdr3_aa: CASSSEYRVSNTEAFF

j_call: TRBJ2-3
cdr3_length: 12
v_call: TRBV2
cdr3_aa: CASVRTTDTQYF

j_call: TRBJ2-2
cdr3_length: 14
v_call: TRBV27
cdr3_aa: CASSFSGRGGELFF

j_call: TRBJ1-5
cdr3_length: 12
v_call: TRBV12-3/TRBV12-4
cdr3_aa: CASSFGAEPQHF

j_call: TRBJ2-1
cdr3_length: 16
v_call: TRBV4-3
cdr3_aa: CASSLHRDPSYNEQFF

j_call: TRBJ1-4
cdr3_length: 15
v_call: TRBV12-3/TRBV12-4
cdr3_aa: CASRRSGEATEKLFF

j_call: TRBJ1-2
cdr3_length: 14
v_call: TRBV4-3
cdr3_aa: CASSQDRTAGGYTF